These T cell receptor beta chains were read from a single sample in a study of blood T cell repertoires in COVID-19. TCRdb keeps only in-frame clones here, not all; method: immunoSEQ multiplex PCR. The repertoire holds tens of thousands of clones, under 90% seen once, with 11% in the top ten. Sample: peripheral blood. These receptors came from a man in his 70s with active or convalescent COVID-19. Both conserved end residues are part of each CDR3. The D gene is left open where the match is weak. Not every row has a clone size; where given, it reads once, few, many or a size class.

v_gene: TRBV29-1
j_gene: TRBJ2-5
abundance: .
d_gene: .
CDR3aa: CSVEVTGPETQYF
CDR3nt: TGCAGCGTTGAAGTCACAGGCCCCGAGACCCAGTACTTC

v_gene: TRBV7-6
j_gene: TRBJ1-6
abundance: .
d_gene: .
CDR3aa: CASSLERGIYNSPLHF
CDR3nt: TGTGCCAGCAGCTTAGAACGGGGGATCTATAATTCACCCCTCCACTTT

v_gene: TRBV18
j_gene: TRBJ1-1
abundance: .
d_gene: TRBD1
CDR3aa: CASSRGTENTEAFF
CDR3nt: TGTGCCAGCTCACGGGGGACAGAGAACACTGAAGCTTTCTTT

v_gene: TRBV18
j_gene: TRBJ2-3
abundance: .
d_gene: TRBD2
CDR3aa: CASSPPGLTDTQYF
CDR3nt: TGTGCCAGCTCACCCCCGGGACTAACAGATACGCAGTATTTT

v_gene: TRBV11-2
j_gene: TRBJ2-2
abundance: .
d_gene: TRBD2
CDR3aa: CASSHPAGGPTGELFF
CDR3nt: TGTGCCAGCAGCCACCCGGCGGGAGGGCCGACCGGGGAGCTGTTTTTT

v_gene: TRBV4-1
j_gene: TRBJ2-7
abundance: .
d_gene: .
CDR3aa: CASSQAPVTLGSYEQYF
CDR3nt: TGCGCCAGCAGCCAAGCCCCGGTGACATTAGGCTCCTACGAGCAGTACTTC

v_gene: TRBV20-1
j_gene: TRBJ2-1
abundance: .
d_gene: .
CDR3aa: CSATLREEQFF
CDR3nt: TGCAGTGCTACGTTACGGGAGGAGCAGTTCTTC

v_gene: TRBV2
j_gene: TRBJ2-1
abundance: once
d_gene: .
CDR3aa: CASNERVNEQFF
CDR3nt: TGTGCCAGCAACGAGCGGGTTAATGAGCAGTTCTTC

v_gene: TRBV2
j_gene: TRBJ2-1
abundance: .
d_gene: .
CDR3aa: CASSEGATVGYNEQFF
CDR3nt: TGTGCCAGCAGTGAGGGGGCTACGGTTGGATACAATGAGCAGTTCTTC

v_gene: TRBV5-1
j_gene: TRBJ2-4
abundance: few
d_gene: .
CDR3aa: CASTRGRDENIQYF
CDR3nt: TGCGCCAGCACCCGCGGGCGCGACGAAAACATTCAGTACTTC

v_gene: TRBV7-9
j_gene: TRBJ2-7
abundance: .
d_gene: TRBD2
CDR3aa: CASSLALAGAYEQYF
CDR3nt: TGTGCCAGCAGCTTAGCCCTAGCGGGGGCCTACGAGCAGTACTTC

v_gene: TRBV29-1
j_gene: TRBJ2-5
abundance: once
d_gene: .
CDR3aa: CSVDGEKRNQETQYF
CDR3nt: TGCAGCGTTGATGGTGAGAAGCGTAACCAAGAGACCCAGTACTTC

v_gene: TRBV2
j_gene: TRBJ2-1
abundance: .
d_gene: TRBD2
CDR3aa: CASSEALAGVWGEQFF
CDR3nt: TGTGCCAGCAGTGAAGCTCTAGCGGGAGTATGGGGTGAGCAGTTCTTC

v_gene: TRBV9
j_gene: TRBJ2-3
abundance: .
d_gene: TRBD2
CDR3aa: CASSPRGSGGPDTQYF
CDR3nt: TGTGCCAGCAGCCCCCGTGGGTCGGGAGGACCCGATACGCAGTATTTT

v_gene: TRBV4-2
j_gene: TRBJ2-7
abundance: .
d_gene: .
CDR3aa: CASSQAPIYEQYF
CDR3nt: TGTGCCAGCAGCCAAGCCCCTATCTACGAGCAGTACTTC

v_gene: TRBV5-1
j_gene: TRBJ1-1
abundance: .
d_gene: .
CDR3aa: CASSPSVGAGNTEAFF
CDR3nt: TGCGCCAGCAGCCCGTCGGTGGGGGCGGGGAACACTGAAGCTTTCTTT

v_gene: TRBV19
j_gene: TRBJ2-3
abundance: once
d_gene: .
CDR3aa: CASSWAGDTQYF
CDR3nt: TGTGCCAGTAGTTGGGCGGGAGATACGCAGTATTTT

v_gene: TRBV5-4
j_gene: TRBJ1-6
abundance: .
d_gene: TRBD1
CDR3aa: CASSSRTGDSPLHF
CDR3nt: TGTGCCAGCAGCTCGAGGACAGGGGATTCACCCCTCCACTTT

v_gene: TRBV12-2
j_gene: TRBJ2-5
abundance: .
d_gene: .
CDR3aa: CASRLPTSGRRQGYYRETQYF
CDR3nt: TGTGCAAGTCGCTTACCGACTAGCGGGAGGAGGCAAGGGTACTATAGGGAGACCCAGTACTTC

v_gene: TRBV10-3
j_gene: TRBJ1-3
abundance: once
d_gene: .
CDR3aa: CAISEGTTAGNTIYF
CDR3nt: TGTGCCATCAGTGAGGGGACAACCGCAGGAAACACCATATATTTT

v_gene: TRBV12-3/TRBV12-4
j_gene: TRBJ2-1
abundance: once
d_gene: .
CDR3aa: CASSSTTGNEQFF
CDR3nt: TGTGCCAGCAGTTCGACGACTGGGAATGAGCAGTTCTTC

v_gene: TRBV7-9
j_gene: TRBJ1-5
abundance: .
d_gene: .
CDR3aa: CASSSMGREGQPQHF
CDR3nt: TGTGCCAGCAGCTCCATGGGCAGGGAGGGACAGCCCCAGCATTTT

v_gene: TRBV29-1
j_gene: TRBJ2-1
abundance: .
d_gene: .
CDR3aa: CSSINRSAYNEQFF
CDR3nt: TGCAGCTCCATTAATAGAAGCGCCTACAATGAGCAGTTCTTC

v_gene: TRBV27
j_gene: TRBJ2-2
abundance: .
d_gene: .
CDR3aa: CASSLSWQGLTGELFF
CDR3nt: TGTGCCAGCAGTTTAAGTTGGCAGGGTCTCACCGGGGAGCTGTTTTTT

v_gene: TRBV5-4
j_gene: TRBJ1-2
abundance: .
d_gene: .
CDR3aa: CASTAVGQSYGYTF
CDR3nt: TGTGCCAGTACGGCGGTGGGTCAGTCGTATGGCTACACCTTC

v_gene: TRBV7-9
j_gene: TRBJ2-3
abundance: .
d_gene: TRBD1
CDR3aa: CASSFQGTAGTDTQYF
CDR3nt: TGTGCCAGCAGCTTCCAGGGGACAGCCGGCACAGATACGCAGTATTTT